The 24 T cell receptor beta chains below all came from one sample that was sequenced in a study of T cells after yellow fever vaccination. TCRdb called the 5' RACE reads again in MiXCR, with one record for every CDR3 protein. The sample yields 500,000 to 650,000 distinct CDR3 sequences, about 17% seen once. Sequences were derived from PBMCs, sampled 5 to 6 days after the first yellow fever vaccination. Receptor source: a man aged 18 to 29 who received the YFV17D yellow fever vaccine.

V usage is TRBV6-1 and J usage is TRBJ2-7; 14 positions match TRBD2. Germline V gene data show CDR1 as MNHNS and CDR2 as SASEGT. The CDR3 spans 17 residues. J was trimmed by 0 bases and V by 5 bases; bases with no gene match: 6. This chain's CDR3 is CASSTGLAGGPSYEQYV. CDR3 DNA sequence: TGTGCCAGCAGTACCGGACTAGCGGGGGGTCCCTCCTACGAGCAGTACGTC.

CDR3 loop: CASSLAGGVNTEAFF. The CDR3 DNA reads as TGTGCCAGCAGCTTAGCGGGGGGGGTGAACACTGAAGCTTTCTTT. The V call is TRBV7-9, the J call TRBJ1-1; weak D call: TRBD1 (5 bases). Trimming cost V 0 bases and J 0 bases, with 8 bases left between them. CDR1 and CDR2 (germline): SEHNR, FQNEAQ (reference sequence). The CDR3 runs to 15 residues.

This clonotype turned up a few times. The V gene is TRBV4-1, the J gene TRBJ2-1, with 8 nucleotides matching TRBD2. CDR1 MGHRA and CDR2 YSYEKL come from the germline V gene. This CDR3 is 14 amino acids long. Germline trimming cut 3 bases from V and 7 bases from J; bases unmatched to any gene: 5. The CDR3 DNA sequence: TGCGCCAGCAGCCAGCCCCCGGGAGGGAATGAGCAGTTCTTC. Its protein product is CASSQPPGGNEQFF.

The chain links TRBV5-1 to TRBJ2-6; 9 nucleotides align to TRBD1. The germline V gene has CDR1 SGHRS and CDR2 YFSETQ. J lost 0 bases, V lost 4 bases, and 5 bases had no gene match. The CDR3 spans 17 residues. The CDR3 nucleotides read TGCGCCAGCAGCACCGGGACAGGGAGCTCTGGGGCCAACGTCCTGACTTTC. This translates into CASSTGTGSSGANVLTF.

With regard to this clonotype: One end of the junction fails to match germline, which may point to a read error. The chain couples TRBV7-9 to TRBJ1-1; D remains unclear. This CDR3 has 13 amino acids. Looked up from germline, CDR1 is SEHNR and CDR2 is FQNEAQ (reference sequence). CDR3 in amino acids: CAISPGLLSRAFF. DNA of the CDR3: TGTGCCATCAGCCCCGGGCTCCTCAGCAGGGCTTTCTTT.

The chain combines TRBV5-1 with TRBJ2-1; 16 nucleotides align to TRBD2. With 3 bases clipped from V and 7 bases from J, the junction kept 10 bases outside the gene matches. The length of the CDR3 is 18 residues. Germline V gene sequence: CDR1 SGHRS, CDR2 YFSETQ. CDR3 sequence reads: CASSSGLAGGPFGNEQFF. The CDR3 DNA is TGCGCCAGCAGCTCGGGACTAGCGGGGGGGCCCTTCGGAAATGAGCAGTTCTTC.

This sequence joins TRBV5-1 and TRBJ1-2, with a weak D call TRBD1 (6 bases). The V gene lost 7 bases and the J gene lost 2 bases, with 18 bases spanning the gap. CDR1 SGHRS and CDR2 YFSETQ come from the germline V gene. The CDR3 consists of 15 residues. The CDR3 region is CASVVGGGYNYGYTF. CDR3 sequence (DNA): TGCGCCAGCGTTGTTGGGGGCGGCTACAACTATGGCTACACCTTC.

The sample holds many counts of this clonotype. The chain couples TRBV11-2 to TRBJ2-3; D perhaps matches TRBD2 (6 bases). The ends were cut back, 2 bases at V and 2 bases at J, with 17 bases in the middle. Germline V gives CDR1 SGHAT, CDR2 FQNNGV. The CDR3 contains 17 residues. DNA for the CDR3: TGTGCCAGCAGCTTACGATCAGGACGGGGGTACACAGATACGCAGTATTTT. It codes for CASSLRSGRGYTDTQYF.

This clonotype was seen a handful of times. The rearrangement links TRBV12-3 or TRBV12-4 to TRBJ2-6, with TRBD2 matching 8 bases. J lost 0 bases, V lost 7 bases, and 2 bases had no gene match. This CDR3 comprises 15 residues. The CDR3 loop reads CASTAGGSGANVLTF. The CDR3, as DNA: TGTGCCAGCACCGCGGGGGGCTCTGGGGCCAACGTCCTGACTTTC.

In this sample, this clonotype turned up a few times. J is TRBJ1-1 and V is TRBV7-8; 7 nucleotides line up with TRBD1. The germline gives CDR1 SGHVS, CDR2 FQNEAQ. V was clipped by 8 bases and J by 3 bases; unmatched bases: 24. CDR3 length: 19 amino acids. The CDR3: CASRRSRGGEGKWDTEAFF. In nucleotides, the CDR3 is TGTGCCAGCCGGAGGTCCCGAGGGGGCGAGGGGAAATGGGACACTGAAGCTTTCTTT.

The V gene is TRBV12-3 or TRBV12-4, the J gene TRBJ2-3; 8 bases line up with TRBD1. The CDR3 runs to 15 residues. The J segment lost 1 base and the V segment lost 5 bases, leaving 5 bases of the junction unmatched. The CDR3 is CASSIQTGGTDTQYF. The CDR3 DNA follows: TGTGCCAGCAGTATACAGACAGGGGGCACAGATACGCAGTATTTT.

This chain joins TRBV7-8 and TRBJ2-1; the D gene is possibly TRBD2 (5 bases). V lost 4 bases, J lost 8 bases, and 21 bases lay in between. CDR1 and CDR2 from the germline V gene are SGHVS and FQNEAQ. This CDR3 contains 16 residues. CDR3 sequence: CASSSVLGGHYDEQFF. The CDR3 DNA reads as TGTGCCAGCAGCTCTGTACTCGGCGGGCATTACGATGAGCAGTTCTTC.

This clonotype has more than one count but fewer than ten. V is TRBV3-1 and J is TRBJ1-6; the D gene is possibly TRBD1 (6 bases). The CDR3 runs 15 residues. Germline CDR1 is LGHDT and CDR2 is YNNKEL (reference sequence). Trimming took 4 bases from V and 7 from J, leaving 14 bases between them. CDR3 loop: CASSPAWGRNSPLHF. The CDR3 nucleotides read TGTGCCAGCAGCCCAGCATGGGGGCGCAATTCACCCCTCCACTTT.

The chain links TRBV18 to TRBJ2-5; unclear D gene. V was trimmed by 0 bases and J by 0 bases, leaving 8 bases between them. Germline CDR1 and CDR2: KGHSH and LQKENI. This CDR3 spans 15 amino acids. Here the CDR3 DNA reads TGTGCCAGCTCACCACCAGGGCGGAACCAAGAGACCCAGTACTTC. It codes for CASSPPGRNQETQYF.

This clonotype was detected only a few times. The chain links TRBV12-3 or TRBV12-4 to TRBJ1-6; no clear D. V gave up 8 bases and J gave up 0 bases, with 5 bases separating them. The length of the CDR3 is 13 residues. CDR3 loop: CASGSSYNSPLHF. CDR3 bases: TGTGCCAGCGGGAGCTCCTATAATTCACCCCTCCACTTT.

V gene TRBV6-2 or TRBV6-3 combines with J gene TRBJ1-2; D not certain. Germline loops: CDR1 MNHEY, CDR2 SVGEGT. The CDR3 spans 14 residues. V was shortened by 2 bases and J by 4 bases, with 11 bases between the two germline ends. The CDR3 bases are TGTGCCAGCAGTTACGATTCCGCAAGCTATGGCTACACCTTC. Encoded protein: CASSYDSASYGYTF.

This clonotype was observed a handful of times. This chain connects TRBV20-1 to TRBJ2-3; no definite D call. CDR3 size: 13 residues. Germline CDR1 is DFQATT and CDR2 is SNEGSKA (reference sequence). Trimming removed 8 bases from V and 2 bases from J, with 14 bases in between. The DNA of the CDR3 is TGCAGTCTGTCGGTGACCTTCACAGATACGCAGTATTTT. This translates into CSLSVTFTDTQYF.

The CDR3 bases are TGCAGCGTTGAAGCCCATGTTTGGGGGAGTGCTAGCACAGATACGCAGTATTTT. The encoded protein is CSVEAHVWGSASTDTQYF. The genes are TRBV29-1 and TRBJ2-3; tentatively, D is TRBD1 or TRBD2 (5 bases each). This CDR3 has 18 amino acids. CDR1 SQVTM and CDR2 ANQGSEA come from the germline V gene. V was pared by 1 base and J by 0 bases, with 20 bases between.

The V and J genes are TRBV20-1 and TRBJ1-3, with D perhaps matching TRBD1 (5 bases). This CDR3 has 15 residues. Germline CDR1 and CDR2: DFQATT and SNEGSKA (reference sequence). V was trimmed by 3 bases and J by 4 bases, leaving 16 bases between them. DNA of the CDR3: TGCAGTGCTAGGACATCCTCAGGGCCCGGAAACACCATATATTTT. Translating gives CSARTSSGPGNTIYF.

V is TRBV4-1 and J is TRBJ2-7; 7 bases match TRBD1. The germline V gene encodes CDR1 MGHRA and CDR2 YSYEKL. The CDR3 runs to 16 residues. The V and J ends lost 6 bases and 4 bases, in that order; junction bases with no gene match: 15. In DNA, the CDR3 is TGCGCCAGCAGTTGGACAGGTGACCAGCCATGGTACGAGCAGTACTTC. The encoded protein is CASSWTGDQPWYEQYF.

The chain links TRBV7-3 to TRBJ1-6, with D hard to call. Trimming shortened V by 6 bases and J by 9 bases, and 15 bases separated the two germline ends. CDR3 length: 14 amino acids. The germline V gene has CDR1 SGHTA and CDR2 FQGTGA. The CDR3 bases are TGTGCCAGCAGTCTCGGGGTGGAAGGTTCACCCCTCCACTTT. Translation: CASSLGVEGSPLHF.

This clonotype was counted only a few times. The rearrangement links TRBV11-3 to TRBJ2-1; 11 nucleotides match TRBD2. CDR1 is SGHNT, CDR2 YENEEA, per germline. The junction had 7 bases not matched to a gene; V was cut back by 3 bases and J by 6 bases. This CDR3 comprises 16 residues. CDR3 bases: TGTGCCAGCAGCTTTATGCTAGCGGGGGGCCCCAATGAGCAGTTCTTC. As protein: CASSFMLAGGPNEQFF.

In its sample, this clonotype was seen a few times. The gene calls are TRBV7-9 and TRBJ2-2; D ambiguous. Trimming left V 0 bases short and J 3 bases short, with 5 bases between. CDR1 is SEHNR, CDR2 FQNEAQ, per germline (reference sequence). The CDR3 extends over 14 amino acids. The CDR3, as DNA: TGTGCCAGCAGCTTAGCGGCCTACACCGGGGAGCTGTTTTTT. Its translation is CASSLAAYTGELFF.

This clonotype was recorded a few times. This CDR3 is CASSRIPSVGDNEQFF. Written as DNA, the CDR3 is TGTGCCAGCAGTCGCATCCCTAGCGTCGGGGACAATGAGCAGTTCTTC. This chain connects TRBV6-1 to TRBJ2-1; TRBD2 might be the D (6 bases). V lost 5 bases and J lost 5, with 19 bases in between. The CDR3 runs 16 residues. CDR1 is MNHNS, CDR2 SASEGT, per germline.